The rows below give T cell receptor beta chains drawn from one sample of a study of shared clonotypes between healthy human individuals. Profiled with immunoSEQ multiplex PCR; TCRdb holds only in-frame clones, not every one. The sample gives about 2.1 million clones, 85% to 95% of which show up once; 1.5% to 2% is in the top ten. Sequencing was done on a sample of naive CD8+ T cells from PBMCs. The receptors were gathered from a man between 18 and 29 years old in good health. Some clones in this sample may be carry-over from other donors' samples. Each CDR3 is given with its conserved first and last residue. Fields, in order: V gene, clone size, J gene, CDR3 length, D gene, CDR3 protein, CDR3 DNA. A D gene is named only where the DNA matches it firmly. Only some rows state a clone size, as once, few, many or a class for expanded clones.

v_gene: TRBV29-1; abundance: NA; j_gene: TRBJ2-1; len: 15; d_gene: TRBD2; CDR3aa: CSVRLAGAPYNEQFF; CDR3nt: TGCAGCGTGCGACTAGCGGGAGCACCCTACAATGAGCAGTTCTTC
v_gene: TRBV5-1; abundance: few; j_gene: TRBJ1-1; len: 12; d_gene: TRBD1; CDR3aa: CASRGQAPEAFF; CDR3nt: TGCGCCAGCAGGGGACAGGCCCCTGAAGCTTTCTTT
v_gene: TRBV19; abundance: NA; j_gene: TRBJ1-5; len: 15; d_gene: NA; CDR3aa: CASSIQGFSNQPQHF; CDR3nt: TGTGCCAGTAGTATTCAGGGGTTCAGCAATCAGCCCCAGCATTTT
v_gene: TRBV27; abundance: NA; j_gene: TRBJ1-1; len: 14; d_gene: NA; CDR3aa: CASSPGQVATEAFF; CDR3nt: TGTGCCAGCAGTCCGGGGCAGGTGGCCACTGAAGCTTTCTTT
v_gene: TRBV14; abundance: NA; j_gene: TRBJ1-1; len: 15; d_gene: NA; CDR3aa: CASSQETDGNTEAFF; CDR3nt: TGTGCCAGCAGCCAAGAAACCGATGGGAACACTGAAGCTTTCTTT
v_gene: TRBV9; abundance: NA; j_gene: TRBJ2-7; len: 14; d_gene: NA; CDR3aa: CASSVEGGRDEQYF; CDR3nt: TGTGCCAGCAGCGTAGAGGGAGGCCGAGACGAGCAGTACTTC
v_gene: TRBV9; abundance: once; j_gene: TRBJ1-5; len: 13; d_gene: NA; CDR3aa: CASSGNGWAPQHF; CDR3nt: TGTGCCAGCAGCGGGAACGGATGGGCGCCCCAGCATTTT
v_gene: TRBV21-1; abundance: NA; j_gene: TRBJ1-2; len: 14; d_gene: NA; CDR3aa: CASSTGTQNYGYTF; CDR3nt: TGTGCCAGCAGCACCGGGACACAGAACTATGGCTACACCTTC
v_gene: TRBV28; abundance: NA; j_gene: TRBJ1-4; len: 14; d_gene: NA; CDR3aa: CASRPTGQREKLFF; CDR3nt: TGTGCCAGCAGACCGACAGGTCAGCGGGAAAAACTGTTTTTT
v_gene: TRBV7-6; abundance: NA; j_gene: TRBJ1-5; len: 15; d_gene: TRBD1; CDR3aa: CASSLGTGSNQPQHF; CDR3nt: TGTGCCAGCAGCCTGGGGACAGGGAGCAATCAGCCCCAGCATTTT
v_gene: TRBV5-4; abundance: NA; j_gene: TRBJ2-1; len: 13; d_gene: NA; CDR3aa: CASSLKLDNEQFF; CDR3nt: TGTGCCAGCAGCTTAAAGCTAGACAATGAGCAGTTCTTC
v_gene: TRBV7-8; abundance: NA; j_gene: TRBJ2-1; len: 14; d_gene: TRBD2; CDR3aa: CASSSDRLANEQFF; CDR3nt: TGTGCCAGCAGCTCCGATCGACTAGCCAATGAGCAGTTCTTC
v_gene: TRBV4-1; abundance: NA; j_gene: TRBJ2-7; len: 15; d_gene: NA; CDR3aa: CASSQFLERSYEQYF; CDR3nt: TGCGCCAGCAGCCAGTTCCTAGAGCGCTCCTACGAGCAGTACTTC
v_gene: TRBV13; abundance: NA; j_gene: TRBJ2-5; len: 15; d_gene: NA; CDR3aa: CASSPRGRGVLEQYF; CDR3nt: TGTGCCAGCAGCCCAAGAGGCAGGGGGGTTCTGGAACAGTACTTC
v_gene: TRBV4-1; abundance: once; j_gene: TRBJ1-2; len: 15; d_gene: TRBD1; CDR3aa: CASSQPDNKQGGYTF; CDR3nt: TGCGCCAGCAGCCAACCCGACAATAAACAGGGGGGCTACACCTTC
v_gene: TRBV28; abundance: NA; j_gene: TRBJ1-5; len: 14; d_gene: TRBD1; CDR3aa: CASSPRGLYQPQHF; CDR3nt: TGTGCCAGCAGTCCCAGGGGGTTGTATCAGCCCCAGCATTTT
v_gene: TRBV4-1; abundance: NA; j_gene: TRBJ2-1; len: 16; d_gene: TRBD2; CDR3aa: CASSHPGSGSYNEQFF; CDR3nt: TGCGCCAGCAGCCACCCGGGTAGCGGGTCCTACAATGAGCAGTTCTTC
v_gene: TRBV19; abundance: NA; j_gene: TRBJ1-2; len: 14; d_gene: TRBD1; CDR3aa: CASSSDRGPLGYTF; CDR3nt: TGTGCCAGTAGTAGCGACAGGGGACCGCTAGGCTACACCTTC
v_gene: TRBV7-9; abundance: NA; j_gene: TRBJ2-1; len: 15; d_gene: TRBD1; CDR3aa: CASSWGQGSYNEQFF; CDR3nt: TGTGCCAGCAGCTGGGGACAGGGGAGCTACAATGAGCAGTTCTTC
v_gene: TRBV14; abundance: NA; j_gene: TRBJ2-7; len: 15; d_gene: NA; CDR3aa: CASSQGLDYPYEQYF; CDR3nt: TGTGCCAGCAGCCAGGGGTTGGACTACCCCTACGAGCAGTACTTC
v_gene: TRBV5-1; abundance: NA; j_gene: TRBJ2-3; len: 15; d_gene: TRBD2; CDR3aa: CASSLTSGATDTQYF; CDR3nt: TGCGCCAGCAGCTTGACTAGCGGAGCCACAGATACGCAGTATTTT
v_gene: TRBV10-3; abundance: NA; j_gene: TRBJ2-5; len: 15; d_gene: NA; CDR3aa: CAISEEKGTWGTQYF; CDR3nt: TGTGCCATCAGTGAGGAAAAGGGTACCTGGGGGACCCAGTACTTC
v_gene: TRBV15; abundance: NA; j_gene: TRBJ2-7; len: 13; d_gene: TRBD2; CDR3aa: CATRSGGVHEQYF; CDR3nt: TGTGCCACCAGAAGCGGGGGAGTCCACGAGCAGTACTTC
v_gene: TRBV7-9; abundance: NA; j_gene: TRBJ1-1; len: 15; d_gene: NA; CDR3aa: CASSFGGLPNTEAFF; CDR3nt: TGTGCCAGCAGCTTCGGGGGCCTGCCGAACACTGAAGCTTTCTTT
v_gene: TRBV18; abundance: NA; j_gene: TRBJ2-1; len: 15; d_gene: NA; CDR3aa: CASFPTLGWDNEQFF; CDR3nt: TGTGCCAGCTTCCCGACCCTCGGCTGGGACAATGAGCAGTTCTTC
v_gene: TRBV27; abundance: once; j_gene: TRBJ1-5; len: 14; d_gene: NA; CDR3aa: CASSPIGGNQPQHF; CDR3nt: TGTGCCAGCAGTCCGATTGGGGGCAATCAGCCCCAGCATTTT
v_gene: TRBV27; abundance: once; j_gene: TRBJ1-3; len: 14; d_gene: NA; CDR3aa: CASRGLYPGNTIYF; CDR3nt: TGTGCCAGCAGAGGGTTGTATCCAGGAAACACCATATATTTT
v_gene: TRBV28; abundance: NA; j_gene: TRBJ2-1; len: 15; d_gene: NA; CDR3aa: CASSLGRTPYNEQFF; CDR3nt: TGTGCCAGCAGTTTGGGGCGGACCCCATACAATGAGCAGTTCTTC
v_gene: TRBV28; abundance: NA; j_gene: TRBJ1-3; len: 15; d_gene: TRBD1; CDR3aa: CASSLGTGEKNTIYF; CDR3nt: TGTGCCAGCAGTTTGGGGACAGGGGAAAAGAACACCATATATTTT
v_gene: TRBV2; abundance: NA; j_gene: TRBJ1-3; len: 13; d_gene: NA; CDR3aa: CASSEARRNTIYF; CDR3nt: TGTGCCAGCAGTGAAGCGCGAAGAAACACCATATATTTT
v_gene: TRBV19; abundance: NA; j_gene: TRBJ2-7; len: 12; d_gene: NA; CDR3aa: CASSIVGYEQYF; CDR3nt: TGTGCCAGTAGTATAGTGGGGTACGAGCAGTACTTC
v_gene: TRBV6-5; abundance: once; j_gene: TRBJ1-3; len: 14; d_gene: NA; CDR3aa: CASGIGRGGNTIYF; CDR3nt: TGTGCCAGCGGAATCGGCAGGGGCGGCAACACCATATATTTT
v_gene: TRBV28; abundance: NA; j_gene: TRBJ2-7; len: 14; d_gene: NA; CDR3aa: CASSFFGGPYEQYF; CDR3nt: TGTGCCAGCAGTTTTTTTGGGGGGCCCTACGAGCAGTACTTC
v_gene: TRBV4-1; abundance: NA; j_gene: TRBJ1-5; len: 17; d_gene: TRBD1; CDR3aa: CASSQVTGVYSNQPQHF; CDR3nt: TGCGCCAGCAGCCAAGTTACAGGGGTTTATAGCAATCAGCCCCAGCATTTT
v_gene: TRBV14; abundance: NA; j_gene: TRBJ2-7; len: 12; d_gene: NA; CDR3aa: CASSQLAVEQYF; CDR3nt: TGTGCCAGCAGCCAACTGGCTGTGGAGCAGTACTTC
v_gene: TRBV19; abundance: few; j_gene: TRBJ1-5; len: 15; d_gene: TRBD1; CDR3aa: CASSLQQGANQPQHF; CDR3nt: TGTGCCAGTAGTCTACAGCAGGGGGCGAATCAGCCCCAGCATTTT
v_gene: TRBV13; abundance: NA; j_gene: TRBJ2-1; len: 15; d_gene: TRBD2; CDR3aa: CASSPRSGGYNEQFF; CDR3nt: TGTGCCAGCAGCCCCCGGAGCGGGGGATACAATGAGCAGTTCTTC
v_gene: TRBV2; abundance: NA; j_gene: TRBJ1-2; len: 14; d_gene: NA; CDR3aa: CAINTGQRSYGYTF; CDR3nt: TGTGCCATAAATACCGGACAGCGATCCTATGGCTACACCTTC
v_gene: TRBV19; abundance: once; j_gene: TRBJ2-1; len: 21; d_gene: TRBD1; CDR3aa: CASSIRKERTGEWSSYNEQFF; CDR3nt: TGTGCCAGTAGTATAAGGAAGGAGAGGACAGGGGAATGGAGCTCCTACAATGAGCAGTTCTTC
v_gene: TRBV29-1; abundance: NA; j_gene: TRBJ2-1; len: 13; d_gene: NA; CDR3aa: CSARRGLLNEQFF; CDR3nt: TGCAGCGCCCGTCGGGGACTCCTAAATGAGCAGTTCTTC
v_gene: TRBV5-4; abundance: NA; j_gene: TRBJ2-2; len: 12; d_gene: NA; CDR3aa: CASSLKYGELFF; CDR3nt: TGTGCCAGCAGCTTAAAATACGGGGAGCTGTTTTTT
v_gene: TRBV27; abundance: NA; j_gene: TRBJ1-1; len: 17; d_gene: NA; CDR3aa: CASSLWPPRPVNTEAFF; CDR3nt: TGTGCCAGCAGTTTATGGCCCCCGAGGCCCGTGAACACTGAAGCTTTCTTT
v_gene: TRBV6-6; abundance: NA; j_gene: TRBJ2-2; len: 16; d_gene: NA; CDR3aa: CASSYLGGPRTGELFF; CDR3nt: TGTGCCAGCAGTTACCTCGGAGGCCCCCGGACCGGGGAGCTGTTTTTT
v_gene: TRBV4-1; abundance: NA; j_gene: TRBJ1-1; len: 14; d_gene: NA; CDR3aa: CASSQRAALTEAFF; CDR3nt: TGCGCCAGCAGCCAACGGGCAGCTCTCACTGAAGCTTTCTTT
v_gene: TRBV29-1; abundance: NA; j_gene: TRBJ2-3; len: 13; d_gene: NA; CDR3aa: CSVFIGSTDTQYF; CDR3nt: TGCAGCGTCTTCATCGGCAGCACAGATACGCAGTATTTT
v_gene: TRBV5-1; abundance: NA; j_gene: TRBJ2-1; len: 15; d_gene: TRBD2; CDR3aa: CASSLRSGRFDEQFF; CDR3nt: TGCGCCAGCAGCTTGAGAAGCGGGAGGTTCGATGAGCAGTTCTTC
v_gene: TRBV13; abundance: NA; j_gene: TRBJ2-3; len: 14; d_gene: NA; CDR3aa: CASSLGSGTDTQYF; CDR3nt: TGTGCCAGCAGCCTGGGTAGCGGCACAGATACGCAGTATTTT
v_gene: TRBV7-2; abundance: NA; j_gene: TRBJ2-1; len: 15; d_gene: TRBD2; CDR3aa: CASSTSDSSYNEQFF; CDR3nt: TGTGCCAGCAGCACTAGCGATAGCTCCTACAATGAGCAGTTCTTC
v_gene: TRBV5-4; abundance: NA; j_gene: TRBJ1-1; len: 17; d_gene: NA; CDR3aa: CASSLKVRIDANTEAFF; CDR3nt: TGTGCCAGCAGCTTGAAGGTTCGGATAGACGCGAACACTGAAGCTTTCTTT
v_gene: TRBV2; abundance: NA; j_gene: TRBJ1-4; len: 11; d_gene: NA; CDR3aa: CASHDSGLMFF; CDR3nt: TGTGCCAGCCATGATTCGGGACTAATGTTTTTT
v_gene: TRBV27; abundance: NA; j_gene: TRBJ2-7; len: 15; d_gene: TRBD2; CDR3aa: CASSPGTSGYYEQYF; CDR3nt: TGTGCCAGCAGTCCCGGGACTAGCGGGTACTACGAGCAGTACTTC
v_gene: TRBV27; abundance: NA; j_gene: TRBJ2-7; len: 13; d_gene: NA; CDR3aa: CASSLRPPYEQYF; CDR3nt: TGTGCCAGCAGTTTACGGCCCCCCTACGAGCAGTACTTC
v_gene: TRBV27; abundance: NA; j_gene: TRBJ2-5; len: 13; d_gene: NA; CDR3aa: CASSLSTWETQYF; CDR3nt: TGTGCCAGCAGTTTATCGACGTGGGAGACCCAGTACTTC
v_gene: TRBV19; abundance: NA; j_gene: TRBJ2-2; len: 18; d_gene: TRBD2; CDR3aa: CASSTPYSTSGYTGELFF; CDR3nt: TGTGCCAGTAGTACCCCATACTCAACTAGCGGGTACACCGGGGAGCTGTTTTTT
v_gene: TRBV4-1; abundance: NA; j_gene: TRBJ1-4; len: 16; d_gene: TRBD1; CDR3aa: CASSQADRGRGEKLFF; CDR3nt: TGCGCCAGCAGCCAAGCCGACAGGGGGCGAGGTGAAAAACTGTTTTTT
v_gene: TRBV6-5; abundance: NA; j_gene: TRBJ2-3; len: 14; d_gene: TRBD1; CDR3aa: CASTRQGGTDTQYF; CDR3nt: TGTGCCAGCACCCGACAGGGAGGCACAGATACGCAGTATTTT
v_gene: TRBV4-1; abundance: NA; j_gene: TRBJ2-6; len: 18; d_gene: TRBD1; CDR3aa: CASSQDPTGGSGANVLTF; CDR3nt: TGCGCCAGCAGCCAAGATCCAACAGGGGGGTCTGGGGCCAACGTCCTGACTTTC
v_gene: TRBV28; abundance: NA; j_gene: TRBJ2-7; len: 13; d_gene: NA; CDR3aa: CASSSGQSYEQYF; CDR3nt: TGTGCCAGCAGTTCTGGACAATCCTACGAGCAGTACTTC
v_gene: TRBV11-3; abundance: NA; j_gene: TRBJ1-4; len: 15; d_gene: NA; CDR3aa: CASRPWPGTDEKLFF; CDR3nt: TGTGCCAGCAGACCTTGGCCGGGGACGGATGAAAAACTGTTTTTT